This TCR beta chain was captured by sequencing in a study of OX40 agonist ivuxolimab in advanced cancers. Study-wide background: Three patients responded partially, comprising one with hepatocellular carcinoma and two with cutaneous melanoma.

About this clone itself: Its antigen is as yet unknown.

Clones were read by immunoSEQ multiplex PCR, and TCRdb kept only the in-frame ones, dropping some. The profile shows about 57,000 clones, around 86% of them singletons. Findings and caveats of the study: Average numbers of expanded clones were greater in CD8+ T cells than in CD4+.

From germline, CDR1 is GTSNPN and CDR2 SVGIG (reference sequence). CDR3 length equals 13 residues. V was cut by 2 bases and J by 3 bases, with 8 bases left in between. This material consisted of CD4+ or CD8+ T cells sorted from blood, taken in a trial of the OX40 agonist ivuxolimab. V gene TRBV30 combines with J gene TRBJ1-3; D is unresolved. The receptor was isolated from an adult with an advanced solid tumor such as melanoma, head and neck, liver or kidney cancer. The CDR3 bases are TGTGCCTGGAGTCCCCCCCTTGGAAACACCATATATTTT. This gives the protein CAWSPPLGNTIYF.